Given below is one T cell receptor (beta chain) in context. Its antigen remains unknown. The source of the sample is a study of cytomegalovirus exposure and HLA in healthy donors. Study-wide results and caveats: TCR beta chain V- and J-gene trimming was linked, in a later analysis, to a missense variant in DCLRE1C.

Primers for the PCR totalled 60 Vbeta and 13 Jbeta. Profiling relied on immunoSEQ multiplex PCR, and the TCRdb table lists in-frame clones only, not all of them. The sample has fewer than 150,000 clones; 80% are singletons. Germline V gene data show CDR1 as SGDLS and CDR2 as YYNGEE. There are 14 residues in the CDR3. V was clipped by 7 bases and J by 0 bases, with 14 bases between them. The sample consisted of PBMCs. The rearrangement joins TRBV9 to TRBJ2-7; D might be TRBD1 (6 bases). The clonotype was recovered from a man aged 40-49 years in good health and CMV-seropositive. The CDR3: CASPRGHFSYEQYF. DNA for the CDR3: TGTGCCAGCCCTCGGGGACATTTCTCCTACGAGCAGTACTTC.